A single sample is the source of the 9 T cell receptor beta chains below, sequenced in a study of blood T cell repertoires in COVID-19. The protocol was immunoSEQ multiplex PCR, while the TCRdb copy is restricted to in-frame clones and leaves out a portion. The sample has some 180,000 clones; roughly 81% are singletons. Sequencing was done on a sample of peripheral blood. These receptors all stem from an elderly woman with COVID-19, enrolled during active disease.

The chain is built from TRBV2 and TRBJ1-6; D unclear. The CDR3 loop spans 11 amino acids. Trimming left V 4 bases short and J 10 bases short, with 5 bases between. Germline V CDR1 and CDR2: SNHLY, FYNNEI. This chain's CDR3 is CASSGGSPLHF. The CDR3 nucleotides are TGTGCCAGCAGTGGAGGCTCACCCCTCCACTTT.

This clone has a single count. The V gene is TRBV2, the J gene TRBJ2-1; the match to TRBD1 covers 8 bases. The CDR3 is 14 residues long. Germline V gene sequence: CDR1 SNHLY, CDR2 FYNNEI. Unmatched junction bases numbered 8, after V lost 8 bases and J lost 5 bases. The CDR3 region is CASWPGQVNNEQFF. The CDR3 DNA sequence: TGTGCCAGCTGGCCGGGACAGGTAAACAATGAGCAGTTCTTC.

The CDR3 sequence is CASSADLAGYEQYF. CDR3 DNA: TGTGCCAGCAGCGCGGACTTGGCGGGGTACGAGCAGTACTTC. The V gene is TRBV9, the J gene TRBJ2-7, with D possibly matching TRBD2 (6 bases). Looked up from germline, CDR1 is SGDLS and CDR2 is YYNGEE. CDR3 size: 14 residues. V lost 3 bases, J lost 4 bases, and 14 bases lay in between.

The V and J genes are TRBV28 and TRBJ1-2, with D maybe TRBD1 (5 bases). V was shortened by 7 bases and J by 0 bases, with 18 bases between the two germline ends. Looked up from germline, CDR1 is MDHEN and CDR2 is SYDVKM. The length of the CDR3 is 16 residues. CDR3 loop: CASTKGPGASNYGYTF. CDR3 coding DNA: TGTGCCAGCACCAAGGGGCCGGGAGCCTCTAACTATGGCTACACCTTC.

V and J are TRBV7-2 and TRBJ2-3, with 10 bases lining up with TRBD2. V trimming: 1 base; J trimming: 4 bases; junction bases outside the gene matches: 2. Germline V gene lookup returns CDR1 SGHTA and CDR2 FQGNSA. CDR3 length: 15 amino acids. DNA of the CDR3: TGTGCCAGCAGCTTAGACACTAGCGGGGCAGATACGCAGTATTTT. Encoded protein: CASSLDTSGADTQYF. The full variable domain, its missing parts supplied by reference TRBV7-2 and TRBJ2-3, is GAGVSQSPSNKVTEKGKDVELRCDPISGHTALYWYRQSLGQGLEFLIYFQGNSAPDKSGLPSDRFSAERTGGSVSTLTIQRTQQEDSAVYLCASSLDTSGADTQYFGPGTRLTVL.

The chain recombines TRBV6-5 with TRBJ2-7, with 8 bases fitting TRBD1. Trimming removed 7 bases from V and 2 bases from J; junction bases left unmatched: 7. This CDR3 is 14 amino acids long. CDR1 MNHEY and CDR2 SVGAGI come from the germline V gene. CDR3 sequence: CASTRQGTTYEQYF. The CDR3 DNA reads TGTGCCAGCACCAGACAGGGGACCACCTACGAGCAGTACTTC.

The rearrangement links TRBV27 to TRBJ2-2; 10 bases line up with TRBD2. From germline, CDR1 is MNHEY and CDR2 SMNVEV (reference sequence). V was clipped by 4 bases and J by 4 bases; unmatched bases: 3. CDR3 length: 15 residues. CDR3 coding DNA: TGTGCCAGCAGTTCCCGACTAGCGGGCACCGGGGAGCTGTTTTTT. Translated: CASSSRLAGTGELFF.

This clone turned up a few times. The chain links TRBV3-1 (or the pseudogene TRBV3-2) to TRBJ1-2, with D hard to call. Looked up from germline, CDR1 is LGHDT and CDR2 is YNNKEL (reference sequence). This CDR3 is built from 14 residues. Deletions cut 2 bases from V and 4 bases from J, with 11 bases between. CDR3: CASSQFVDSYGYTF. The DNA of the CDR3 is TGTGCCAGCAGCCAATTTGTAGATTCCTATGGCTACACCTTC.

The genes are TRBV2 and TRBJ2-4; maybe TRBD2 (6 bases). Germline V lookup: CDR1 SNHLY, CDR2 FYNNEI. The length of the CDR3 is 15 residues. Trimming stripped 8 bases from V and 8 bases from J, with 22 bases between. CDR3 DNA: TGTGCCAGCGCCCTTATTACAGCGGGCGGAGACATTCAGTACTTC. Translated: CASALITAGGDIQYF.